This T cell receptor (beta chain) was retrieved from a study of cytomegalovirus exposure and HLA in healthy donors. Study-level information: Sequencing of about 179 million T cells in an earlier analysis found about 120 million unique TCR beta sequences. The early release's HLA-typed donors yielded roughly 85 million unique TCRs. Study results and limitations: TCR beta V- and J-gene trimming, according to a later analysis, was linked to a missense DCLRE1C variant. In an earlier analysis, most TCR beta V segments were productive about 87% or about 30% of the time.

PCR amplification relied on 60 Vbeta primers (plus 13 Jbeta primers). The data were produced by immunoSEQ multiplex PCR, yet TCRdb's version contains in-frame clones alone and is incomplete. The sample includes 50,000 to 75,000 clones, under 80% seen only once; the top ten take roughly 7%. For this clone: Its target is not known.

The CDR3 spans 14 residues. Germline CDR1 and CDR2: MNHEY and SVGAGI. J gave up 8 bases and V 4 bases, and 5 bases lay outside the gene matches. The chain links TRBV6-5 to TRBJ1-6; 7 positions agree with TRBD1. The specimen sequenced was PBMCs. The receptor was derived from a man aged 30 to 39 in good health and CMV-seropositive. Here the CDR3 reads CASSLTGTDSPLHF. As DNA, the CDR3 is TGTGCCAGCAGTTTGACAGGGACAGATTCACCCCTCCACTTT.